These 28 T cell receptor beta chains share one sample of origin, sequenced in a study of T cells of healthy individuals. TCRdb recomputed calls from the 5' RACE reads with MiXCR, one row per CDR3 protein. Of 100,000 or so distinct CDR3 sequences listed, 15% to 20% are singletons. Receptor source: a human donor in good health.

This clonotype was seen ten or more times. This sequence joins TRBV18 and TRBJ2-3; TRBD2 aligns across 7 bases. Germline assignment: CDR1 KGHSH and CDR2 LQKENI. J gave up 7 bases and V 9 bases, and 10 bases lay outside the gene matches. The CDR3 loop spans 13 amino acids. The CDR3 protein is CASPDSSGHTQYF. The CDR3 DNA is TGTGCCAGTCCTGATTCTAGCGGACATACGCAGTATTTT.

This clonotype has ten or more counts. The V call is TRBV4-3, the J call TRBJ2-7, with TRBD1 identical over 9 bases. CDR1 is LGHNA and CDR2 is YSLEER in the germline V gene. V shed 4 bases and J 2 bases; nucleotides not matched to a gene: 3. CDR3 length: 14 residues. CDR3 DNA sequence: TGCGCCAGCAGCCCTGGACAGGGGACCTACGAGCAGTACTTC. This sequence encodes CASSPGQGTYEQYF.

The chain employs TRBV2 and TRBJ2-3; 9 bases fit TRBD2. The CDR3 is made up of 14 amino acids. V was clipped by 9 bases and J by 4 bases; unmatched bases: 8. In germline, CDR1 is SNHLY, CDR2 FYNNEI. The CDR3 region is CASHYSGSADTQYF. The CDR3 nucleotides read TGTGCCAGTCACTATAGCGGGAGTGCAGATACGCAGTATTTT.

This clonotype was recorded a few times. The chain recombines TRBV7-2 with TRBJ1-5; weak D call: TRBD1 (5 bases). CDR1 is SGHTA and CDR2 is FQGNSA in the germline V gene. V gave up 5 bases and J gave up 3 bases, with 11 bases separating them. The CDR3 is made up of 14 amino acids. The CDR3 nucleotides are TGTGCCAGCAGCCTCCACAGGATCAATCAGCCCCAGCATTTT. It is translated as CASSLHRINQPQHF.

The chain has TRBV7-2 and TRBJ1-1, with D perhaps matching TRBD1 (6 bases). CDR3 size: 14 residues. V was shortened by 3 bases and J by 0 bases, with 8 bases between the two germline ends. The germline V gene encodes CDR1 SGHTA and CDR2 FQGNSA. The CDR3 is CASSFHRVNTEAFF. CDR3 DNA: TGTGCCAGCAGCTTTCACAGGGTGAACACTGAAGCTTTCTTT.

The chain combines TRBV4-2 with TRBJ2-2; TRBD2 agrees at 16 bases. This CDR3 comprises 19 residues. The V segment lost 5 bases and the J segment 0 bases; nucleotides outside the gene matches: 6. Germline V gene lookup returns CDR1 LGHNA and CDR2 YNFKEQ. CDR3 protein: CASSGTGLAGGANTGELFF. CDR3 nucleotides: TGTGCCAGCAGCGGTACGGGACTAGCGGGAGGGGCGAACACCGGGGAGCTGTTTTTT.

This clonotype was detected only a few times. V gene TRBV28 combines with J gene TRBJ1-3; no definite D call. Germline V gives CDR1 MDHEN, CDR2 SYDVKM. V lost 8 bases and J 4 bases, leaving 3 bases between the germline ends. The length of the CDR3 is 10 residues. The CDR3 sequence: CASRGNTIYF. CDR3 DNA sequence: TGTGCCAGCCGGGGAAACACCATATATTTT.

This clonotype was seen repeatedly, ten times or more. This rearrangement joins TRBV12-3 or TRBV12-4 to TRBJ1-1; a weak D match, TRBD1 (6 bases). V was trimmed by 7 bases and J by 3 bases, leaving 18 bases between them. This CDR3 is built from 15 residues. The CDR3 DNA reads TGTGCCAGCACCCCCAGAGGGGGTAGCGACACTGAAGCTTTCTTT. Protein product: CASTPRGGSDTEAFF.

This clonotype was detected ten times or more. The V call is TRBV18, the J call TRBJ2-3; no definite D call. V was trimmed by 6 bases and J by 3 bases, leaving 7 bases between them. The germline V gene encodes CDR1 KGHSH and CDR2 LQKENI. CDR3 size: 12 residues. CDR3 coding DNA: TGTGCCAGCTCGGTCGTTACAGATACGCAGTATTTT. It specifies CASSVVTDTQYF. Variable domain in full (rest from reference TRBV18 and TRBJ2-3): NAGVMQNPRHLVRRRGQEARLRCSPMKGHSHVYWYRQLPEEGLKFMVYLQKENIIDESGMPKERFSAEFPKEGPSILRIQQVVRGDSAAYFCASSVVTDTQYFGPGTRLTVL.

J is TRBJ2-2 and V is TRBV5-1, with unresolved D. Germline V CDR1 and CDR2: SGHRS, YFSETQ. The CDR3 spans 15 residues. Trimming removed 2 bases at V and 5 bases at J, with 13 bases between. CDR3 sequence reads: CASSFPEEGTGELFF. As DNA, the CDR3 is TGCGCCAGCAGCTTCCCTGAAGAAGGGACCGGGGAGCTGTTTTTT.

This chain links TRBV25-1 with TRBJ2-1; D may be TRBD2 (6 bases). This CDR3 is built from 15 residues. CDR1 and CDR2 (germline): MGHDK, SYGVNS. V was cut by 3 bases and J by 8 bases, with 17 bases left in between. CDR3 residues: CASSDMEGTGDEQFF. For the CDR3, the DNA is TGTGCCAGCAGTGATATGGAGGGAACTGGGGATGAGCAGTTCTTC.

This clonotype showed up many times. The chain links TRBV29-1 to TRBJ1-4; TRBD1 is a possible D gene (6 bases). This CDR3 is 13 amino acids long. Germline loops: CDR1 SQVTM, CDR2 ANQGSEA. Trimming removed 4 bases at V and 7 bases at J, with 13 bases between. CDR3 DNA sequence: TGCAGCGTTGGGATCTCAGGGGTTGAAAAACTGTTTTTT. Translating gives CSVGISGVEKLFF.

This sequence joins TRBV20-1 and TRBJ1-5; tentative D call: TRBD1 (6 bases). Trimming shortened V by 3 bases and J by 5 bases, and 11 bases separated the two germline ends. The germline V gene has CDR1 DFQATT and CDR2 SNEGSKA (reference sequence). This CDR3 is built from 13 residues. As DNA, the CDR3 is TGCAGTGCTAGGACAGGAATTTATCAGCCCCAGCATTTT. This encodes CSARTGIYQPQHF.

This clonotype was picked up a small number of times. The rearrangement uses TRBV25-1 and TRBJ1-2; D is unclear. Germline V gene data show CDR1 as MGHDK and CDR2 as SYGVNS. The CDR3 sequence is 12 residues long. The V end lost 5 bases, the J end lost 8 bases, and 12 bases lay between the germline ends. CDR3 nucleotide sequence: TGTGCCAGCAGTAACCTAAGGAAAGGCTACACCTTC. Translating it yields CASSNLRKGYTF.

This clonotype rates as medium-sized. In nucleotides, the CDR3 is TGCGCCAGCAGGAGCTCCTATAATTCACCCCTCCACTTT. It is translated as CASRSSYNSPLHF. J is TRBJ1-6 and V is TRBV5-1; D uncertain. Per germline, CDR1 SGHRS and CDR2 YFSETQ. The CDR3 consists of 13 residues. With 5 bases removed from V and 0 bases from J, the gap between germline ends came to 3 bases.

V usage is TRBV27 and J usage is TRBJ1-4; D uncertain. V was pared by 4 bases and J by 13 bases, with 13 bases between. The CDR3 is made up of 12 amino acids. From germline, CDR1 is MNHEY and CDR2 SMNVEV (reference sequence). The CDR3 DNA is TGTGCCAGCAGTTCATCGAACGGGCGACTGTTTTTT. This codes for CASSSSNGRLFF.

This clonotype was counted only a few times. The CDR3 sequence is CASSLGAGLEQYF. DNA of the CDR3: TGTGCCAGCAGCTTAGGTGCCGGCCTCGAGCAGTACTTC. The chain is built from TRBV7-2 and TRBJ2-7; D is ambiguous. The V end was cut by 1 base, the J end by 6 bases, with 10 bases between. CDR3 length: 13 residues. Germline V lookup: CDR1 SGHTA, CDR2 FQGNSA.

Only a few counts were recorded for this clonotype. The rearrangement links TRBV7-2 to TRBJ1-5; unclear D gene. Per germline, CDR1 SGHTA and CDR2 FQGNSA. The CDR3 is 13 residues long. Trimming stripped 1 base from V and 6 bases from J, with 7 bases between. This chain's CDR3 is CASSLEIRQPQHF. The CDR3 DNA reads TGTGCCAGCAGCTTAGAAATCCGTCAGCCCCAGCATTTT.

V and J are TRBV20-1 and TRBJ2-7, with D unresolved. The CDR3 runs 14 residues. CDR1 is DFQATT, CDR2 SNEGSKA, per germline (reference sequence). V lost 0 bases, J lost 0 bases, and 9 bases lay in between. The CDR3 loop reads CSARDATFSYEQYF. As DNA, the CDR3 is TGCAGTGCTAGAGATGCTACATTCTCCTACGAGCAGTACTTC.

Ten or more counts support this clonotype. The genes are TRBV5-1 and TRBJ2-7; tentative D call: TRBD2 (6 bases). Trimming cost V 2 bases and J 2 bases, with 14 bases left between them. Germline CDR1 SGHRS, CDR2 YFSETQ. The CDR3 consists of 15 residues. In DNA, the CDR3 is TGCGCCAGCAGCTTCCTGTTCGGGGGAACCTACGAGCAGTACTTC. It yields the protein CASSFLFGGTYEQYF.

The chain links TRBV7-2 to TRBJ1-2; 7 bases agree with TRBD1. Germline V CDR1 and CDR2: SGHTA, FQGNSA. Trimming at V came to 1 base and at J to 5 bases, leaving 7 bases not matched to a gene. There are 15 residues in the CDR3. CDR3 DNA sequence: TGTGCCAGCAGCTTAGATTGGACAGGACCTTATGGCTACACCTTC. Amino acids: CASSLDWTGPYGYTF.

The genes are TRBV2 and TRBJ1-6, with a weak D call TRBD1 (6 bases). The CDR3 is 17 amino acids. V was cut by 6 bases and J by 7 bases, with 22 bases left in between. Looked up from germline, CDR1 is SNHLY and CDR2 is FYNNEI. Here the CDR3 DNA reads TGTGCCAGCAGCCCACTAGGGGGGGCCCGGGGGAATTCACCCCTCCACTTT. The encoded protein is CASSPLGGARGNSPLHF.

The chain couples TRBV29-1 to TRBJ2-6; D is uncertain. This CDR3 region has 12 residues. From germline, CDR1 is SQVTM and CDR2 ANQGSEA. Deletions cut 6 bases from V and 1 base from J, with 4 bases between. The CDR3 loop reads CSVLSGANVLTF. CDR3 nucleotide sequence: TGCAGCGTCCTTTCTGGGGCCAACGTCCTGACTTTC.

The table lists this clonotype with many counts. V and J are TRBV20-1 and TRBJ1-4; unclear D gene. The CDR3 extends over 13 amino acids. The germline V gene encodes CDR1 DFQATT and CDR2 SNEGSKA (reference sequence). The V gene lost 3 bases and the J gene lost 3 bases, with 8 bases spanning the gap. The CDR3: CSASWVANEKLFF. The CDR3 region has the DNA TGCAGTGCTAGTTGGGTGGCTAATGAAAAACTGTTTTTT.

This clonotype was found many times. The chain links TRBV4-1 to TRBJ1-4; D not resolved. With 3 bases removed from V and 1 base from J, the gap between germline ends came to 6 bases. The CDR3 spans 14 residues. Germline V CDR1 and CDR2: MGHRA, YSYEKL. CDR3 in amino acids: CASSQSETNEKLFF. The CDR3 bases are TGCGCCAGCAGCCAGAGCGAAACTAATGAAAAACTGTTTTTT.

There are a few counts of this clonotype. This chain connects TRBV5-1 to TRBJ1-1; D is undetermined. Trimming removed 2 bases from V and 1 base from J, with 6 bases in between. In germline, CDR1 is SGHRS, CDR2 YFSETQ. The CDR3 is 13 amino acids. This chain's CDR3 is CASSLTPNTEAFF. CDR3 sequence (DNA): TGCGCCAGCAGCTTAACTCCGAACACTGAAGCTTTCTTT.

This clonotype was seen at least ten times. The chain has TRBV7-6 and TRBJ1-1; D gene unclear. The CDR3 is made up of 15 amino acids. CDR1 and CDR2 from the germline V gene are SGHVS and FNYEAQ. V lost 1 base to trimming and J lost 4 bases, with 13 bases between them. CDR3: CASSLDEGLRTEAFF. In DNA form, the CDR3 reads TGTGCCAGCAGCTTAGATGAAGGTCTACGCACTGAAGCTTTCTTT.

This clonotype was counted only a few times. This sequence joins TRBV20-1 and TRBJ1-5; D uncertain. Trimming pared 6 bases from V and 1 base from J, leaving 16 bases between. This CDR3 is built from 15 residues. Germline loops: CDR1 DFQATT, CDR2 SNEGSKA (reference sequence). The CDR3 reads CSAPQLGASNQPQHF. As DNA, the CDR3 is TGCAGTGCCCCCCAATTAGGCGCGAGCAATCAGCCCCAGCATTTT.